The subject of this entry is one T cell receptor (beta chain). Its matching antigen is unknown. Clones were sequenced by immunoSEQ multiplex PCR, and TCRdb holds only the in-frame ones, with some missing. The table shows some 45,000 clones, with around 83% occurring only once. The record originates from a study of T cell clonotyping in hematopoietic cell transplantation. Study-level points and caveats: At the given depth, recipient repertoires were over 95% de novo clonotypes. Recipient TCR diversity dropped after transplant; expanded clonotypes rose from day 30 to 180.

V shed 4 bases and J shed 2 bases, with 11 bases lying between them. The CDR3 length is 14 residues. CDR1 and CDR2 from the germline V gene are SGHDN and FVKESK. Time point meaning: recipient sample about 28 days before transplant, after cytoreduction. The TCR sequence derives from a man aged 55 to 69 with myelodysplastic syndrome. Some clones in this sample may be carry-over from other donors' samples. The rearrangement joins TRBV14 to TRBJ1-2; D might be TRBD1 (5 bases). Sequencing was performed on peripheral blood mononuclear cells, taken before stem cell transplant. CDR3 sequence (DNA): TGTGCCAGCAGCCTCTGGGGGGGAAACTATGGCTACACCTTC. It specifies CASSLWGGNYGYTF.